This is a list of T cell receptor beta chains from one sample in a study of tumor-infiltrating lymphocytes in primary liver carcinoma. Each CDR3 protein gets one entry after TCRdb re-called the multiplex PCR reads with MiXCR. Of hundreds of thousands of distinct CDR3 sequences listed, more than 55% were seen once; the top ten hold 9%. The sequencing sample was made of peripheral blood. The receptors shown here come from a man in his forties with primary liver carcinoma and hepatitis B virus infection. Both conserved end residues are part of each CDR3. The D gene is left open where the match is weak. Size is stated for part of the rows, as once, few or many counts, or as a class when the clone is expanded.

V gene	clone size	J gene	D gene	CDR3 DNA	CDR3 protein
TRBV29-1	many	TRBJ1-2	TRBD1	TGCAGCGTTGAAGGGGCGACAGGGCACTATGGCTACACCTTC	CSVEGATGHYGYTF
TRBV5-4	-	TRBJ2-2	TRBD2	TGTGCCAGCAGCTGGGATAGCGGGGTGAACACCGGGGAGCTGTTTTTT	CASSWDSGVNTGELFF
TRBV28	-	TRBJ1-1	-	TGTGCCAGCAGTCTTACCCCCCGGAGGGGGATTGAAGCTTTCTTT	CASSLTPRRGIEAFF
TRBV5-1	-	TRBJ2-7	-	TGCGCCAGCAGCTCGGACACCGGGGGCCATGAGTACTTC	CASSSDTGGHEYF
TRBV7-8	-	TRBJ2-7	-	TGTGCCGGCACGCGCTCGGCGGGGCAGGGGCCCATGAAGCAGTACTTC	CAGTRSAGQGPMKQYF
TRBV11-2	-	TRBJ1-6	-	TGTGCCAGCAGCTTAGGCAGGGACAATTCACCCCTCCACTTT	CASSLGRDNSPLHF
TRBV29-1	-	TRBJ1-6	-	TGCAGCGTGCGAGGGATGGCTAATTCACCCCTCCACTTT	CSVRGMANSPLHF
TRBV30	-	TRBJ1-2	TRBD1	TGTGCCTGGAGTGTAAGGCAGGGGGCCGATGGCTACACCTTC	CAWSVRQGADGYTF
TRBV11-2	medium-sized	TRBJ2-2	-	TGTGCCAGCAGCTTAGTGTCAGGGGGGACCGGGGAGCTGTTTTTT	CASSLVSGGTGELFF
TRBV6-1	few	TRBJ2-5	-	TGTGCCAGCAGTGGGGCTAGGACATCCACCCAAGAGACCCAGTACTTC	CASSGARTSTQETQYF
TRBV12-3/TRBV12-4	-	TRBJ1-2	-	TGTGCCAGCAGCCTGGGACACTGTGGCTACACCTTC	CASSLGHCGYTF
TRBV7-9	-	TRBJ2-3	-	TGTGCCAGCTCCCCGGGAGATACGCGGTATTTT	CASSPGDTRYF
TRBV7-9	few	TRBJ2-2	-	TGTGCCAGCAGCTTAACCCTGATTACCGGGGAGCTGTTTTTT	CASSLTLITGELFF
TRBV10-1	few	TRBJ2-3	-	TGCGCCAGCAGTGCGGGGGATTACAGCACAGATACGCAGTATTTT	CASSAGDYSTDTQYF
TRBV4-1	-	TRBJ2-2	-	TGCGCCTGCAGCCCGGCTAGCATGTCGGGGGAGCTGTTTTTT	CACSPASMSGELFF
TRBV11-2	once	TRBJ2-6	-	TGTGTCAGCAACAGGGCCGGGGCCAACGTCCTGACTTTC	CVSNRAGANVLTF
TRBV4-3	-	TRBJ2-1	-	TGCCCCAGCAGTGACCCCTACAATGAGCAGTTCTTC	CPSSDPYNEQFF
TRBV12-3/TRBV12-4	-	TRBJ2-1	TRBD1	TGTGCCATCAGGGGGTCGGGACAGCCATGCAATGAGCAGTTCTTC	CAIRGSGQPCNEQFF
TRBV6-1	once	TRBJ2-1	-	TGTGCCAGCACCCCAGTAGGACGCACCTATAATGAGCAGTTCTTC	CASTPVGRTYNEQFF
TRBV11-2	-	TRBJ2-1	TRBD2	TGTGCCAGCAGCCAGGGACTAGGGTATGGTGATGAGCAGTCCTTC	CASSQGLGYGDEQSF
TRBV6-1	-	TRBJ2-2	-	TGTGCCAGCAAGGGGAGACGGACGAACACCGGGGGGCTGTTTTTT	CASKGRRTNTGGLFF
TRBV5-1	-	TRBJ2-1	-	TGCGCCAGCAGCGAGGACGGCCCCCAGTTCTTC	CASSEDGPQFF
TRBV29-1	many	TRBJ1-1	-	TGCAGAGCTGGGGGGGATGGGGACACTGAAGCTTTCTTT	CRAGGDGDTEAFF
TRBV29-1	once	TRBJ1-1	-	TGCAGCGTTGAAGATGTAGGGACGGGCACTGAAGCTTTCTTT	CSVEDVGTGTEAFF
TRBV29-1	many	TRBJ2-1	-	TGCAGCGTCGGTAGTGCCGATGAGCAGTTCTTC	CSVGSADEQFF
TRBV28	once	TRBJ1-6	-	TGTGCCAGCAGTGGAAGCCTAGGGATATACGGTTCACCCCTCCACTTT	CASSGSLGIYGSPLHF
TRBV29-1	many	TRBJ1-4	TRBD1	TGCAGCGTTCGGGACAGGGGTCTGGCTAATGAAAAACTGTTTTTT	CSVRDRGLANEKLFF
TRBV28	-	TRBJ2-1	TRBD2	TGTGCCAGCAGTTTGAGTGCTAGCGGGAGATGGAATGAGCAGTTCTTC	CASSLSASGRWNEQFF
TRBV13	-	TRBJ2-3	TRBD1	TGTGCTAGCAGCCCTGGGACAGGGGGCACAGATACGCATTATTTT	CASSPGTGGTDTHYF
TRBV11-1	once	TRBJ2-1	TRBD2	TGTGCCAGCAGCCAAAGGAGTAGCGGGAGTTGGGGCGAGCAGTTCTTC	CASSQRSSGSWGEQFF
TRBV30	few	TRBJ2-1	-	TGTGCCTGGAGCAGCCGAGATGAGCAGTTCTTC	CAWSSRDEQFF
TRBV11-2	once	TRBJ1-4	TRBD1	TGTGCCAGCAGCCCAAGACAGGGAGCGAACCGGGGCGAAAAACTGTTTTTT	CASSPRQGANRGEKLFF
TRBV28	few	TRBJ1-1	-	TGTGCCAGCAGCCCTCACGAGAACACTGAAGCTTTCTTT	CASSPHENTEAFF
TRBV28	-	TRBJ2-7	-	TGTGCCAGCAGCCCTCCCACAGGGCTCCCTATCTACGAGCAGTACTTC	CASSPPTGLPIYEQYF
TRBV29-1	once	TRBJ1-2	-	TGCAGCGTTTCACATGACGGGTACTATTACGGCTACACCTTC	CSVSHDGYYYGYTF
TRBV6-5	-	TRBJ1-6	-	TGTGCCAGCAGTCGAGGGAATTCACCCCTCCACTTT	CASSRGNSPLHF
TRBV10-2	few	TRBJ2-7	-	TGCGCCAGCAGGAGGACCGAATCCTACGAGCAGTACTTC	CASRRTESYEQYF
TRBV5-1	-	TRBJ1-3	-	TGCGCCAGCAGCTTGGCGACAGGACCGCTCAGCTCTGGAAACACCATATATTTT	CASSLATGPLSSGNTIYF
TRBV29-1	many	TRBJ2-7	-	TGCAGCGTTGATAAAGGCCAGGGGACCTACGAGCAGTACTTC	CSVDKGQGTYEQYF
TRBV4-3	-	TRBJ2-1	-	TGCGCCAGCAGACAAGTCCCGAACAATGAGCAGTTCTTC	CASRQVPNNEQFF
TRBV4-3	-	TRBJ1-4	TRBD1	TGCGCCAGCAGCCAAGAGAGGGACAGGGGGCGCTTGAGAAGGGAAAAACTGTTTTTT	CASSQERDRGRLRREKLFF
TRBV19	-	TRBJ1-5	-	TGTGCCAGGGAGAGGGCCACAGGGCAGCCACAGCATTTT	CARERATGQPQHF
TRBV6-2/TRBV6-3	-	TRBJ2-1	TRBD2	TGTGCCAGCAGTTACCCGCTAGCGGGACTAAGCTCCTACGAGCAGTTCTTC	CASSYPLAGLSSYEQFF
TRBV29-1	many	TRBJ2-2	TRBD2	TGCAGCGTTGAAGCGGGAGGATCGGGGGAGCTGTTTTTT	CSVEAGGSGELFF